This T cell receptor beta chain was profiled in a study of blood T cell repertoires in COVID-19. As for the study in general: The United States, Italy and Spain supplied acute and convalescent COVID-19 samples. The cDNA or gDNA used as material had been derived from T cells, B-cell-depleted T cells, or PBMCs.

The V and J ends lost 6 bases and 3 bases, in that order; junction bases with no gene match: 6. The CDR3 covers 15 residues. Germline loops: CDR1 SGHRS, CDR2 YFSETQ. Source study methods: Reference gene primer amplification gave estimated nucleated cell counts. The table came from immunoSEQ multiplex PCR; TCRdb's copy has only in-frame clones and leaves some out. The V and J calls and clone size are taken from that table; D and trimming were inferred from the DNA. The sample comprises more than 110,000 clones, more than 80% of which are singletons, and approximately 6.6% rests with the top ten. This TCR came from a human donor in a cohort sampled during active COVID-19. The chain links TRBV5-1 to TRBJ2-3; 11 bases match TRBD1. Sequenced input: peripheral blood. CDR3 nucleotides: TGCGCCAGCACCCTGAGGGACAGGGGGACAGATACGCAGTATTTT. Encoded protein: CASTLRDRGTDTQYF.